These 21 T cell receptor beta chains share one sample of origin, sequenced in a study of metastatic and nonmetastatic thyroid tumors. TCRdb called clones again from the PCR reads with MiXCR. The sample holds nearly 25,000 clones; 20% to 30% are singletons and the top ten take approximately 16%. The entire patient cohort was treatment-naive prior to thyroid surgery. The sequencing input was blood. The receptor source for this set is a male donor with papillary thyroid cancer or a benign thyroid nodule (not recorded which). Some clones in this sample may be carry-over from other donors' samples.

In its sample, this clone was seen once. The chain recombines TRBV5-1 with TRBJ2-1; 7 positions agree with TRBD1. Germline-derived CDR1 and CDR2 are SGHRS and YFSETQ. The CDR3 loop spans 14 amino acids. V gave up 6 bases and J gave up 2 bases; unmatched junction bases: 5. CDR3 residues: CASNSGGAYNEQFF. CDR3 in DNA: TGCGCCAGCAATTCAGGGGGTGCCTACAATGAGCAGTTCTTC.

The CDR3 DNA reads TGTGCCAGCAGTTTAAAGATCACAGCGAACACTGAAGCTTTCTTT. Translation gives CASSLKITANTEAFF. The rearrangement uses TRBV6-5 and TRBJ1-1; D gene unclear. CDR3 length equals 15 residues. Trimming removed 4 bases at V and 1 base at J, with 13 bases between. Looked up from germline, CDR1 is MNHEY and CDR2 is SVGAGI.

This clone was recorded many times. A much larger clone lies a single base off, so this may be a read error. The rearrangement joins TRBV9 to TRBJ1-1; D may be TRBD1 (6 bases). Trimming pared 4 bases from V and 4 bases from J, leaving 14 bases between. This CDR3 has 14 amino acids. In germline, CDR1 is SGDLS, CDR2 YYNGEE. This chain's CDR3 is CASSLTGMSTEAFF. The DNA for the CDR3 is TGTGCCAGCAGCCTCACAGGGATGAGCACTGAAGCTTTCTTT. The complete variable domain, with remaining parts taken from reference TRBV9 and TRBJ1-1, reads DSGVTQTPKHLITATGQRVTLRCSPRSGDLSVYWYQQSLDQGLQFLIQYYNGEERAKGNILERFSAQQFPDLHSELNLSSLELGDSALYFCASSLTGMSTEAFFGQGTRLTVV.

This clone was counted at least ten times. The chain carries TRBV3-1 and TRBJ1-1; possibly TRBD1 for D (5 bases). The CDR3 sequence is 15 residues long. Trimming removed 4 bases at V and 2 bases at J, with 14 bases between. Germline-derived CDR1 and CDR2 are LGHDT and YNNKEL (reference sequence). This chain's CDR3 is CASSPLGGFNTEAFF. CDR3 sequence (DNA): TGTGCCAGCAGCCCGCTGGGGGGGTTTAACACTGAAGCTTTCTTT.

This clone was counted at least ten times. The V gene is TRBV18, the J gene TRBJ1-1, with TRBD1 as a possible D gene (5 bases). Per germline, CDR1 KGHSH and CDR2 LQKENI. Trimming cost V 2 bases and J 5 bases, with 12 bases left between them. The CDR3 sequence is 14 residues long. CDR3 DNA sequence: TGTGCCAGCTCACCAGGGGCAGTAATTACTGAAGCTTTCTTT. This encodes CASSPGAVITEAFF.

This clone was detected many times. Other DNA sequences in this specimen translate into the identical CDR3. DNA for the CDR3: TGTGCCAGCAGCTTCCAGCGGGAGGGTGGCAATGAGCAGTTCTTC. This gives the protein CASSFQREGGNEQFF. J is TRBJ2-1 and V is TRBV5-6, with 10 bases identical to TRBD2. The CDR3 totals 15 residues. Germline V gives CDR1 SGHDT, CDR2 YYEEEE. The ends lost 2 bases at V and 6 bases at J; junction bases unmatched: 5.

In this sample, this clone turned up many times. The gene calls are TRBV9 and TRBJ2-7, with a weak D call TRBD1 (7 bases). The germline V gene encodes CDR1 SGDLS and CDR2 YYNGEE. Trimming pared 0 bases from V and 4 bases from J, leaving 11 bases between. The CDR3 loop spans 14 amino acids. In DNA, the CDR3 is TGTGCCAGCAGCGTAGCTCAGGGGGGATACGAGCAGTACTTC. It translates to CASSVAQGGYEQYF.

This clone was observed at least ten times. The V and J genes are TRBV5-1 and TRBJ1-1; D gene uncertain. Germline V gene data show CDR1 as SGHRS and CDR2 as YFSETQ. The CDR3 runs to 12 residues. V gave up 6 bases and J gave up 1 base, with 7 bases separating them. The DNA for the CDR3 is TGCGCCAGCATCGGAGCGAACACTGAAGCTTTCTTT. Its protein is CASIGANTEAFF. The full variable domain, completed using reference TRBV5-1 and TRBJ1-1, is KAGVTQTPRYLIKTRGQQVTLSCSPISGHRSVSWYQQTPGQGLQFLFEYFSETQRNKGNFPGRFSGRQFSNSRSEMNVSTLELGDSALYLCASIGANTEAFFGQGTRLTVV.

This clone was seen a handful of times. Sequence at one end of the junction differs from germline and may be a read error. The chain has TRBV6-1 and TRBJ2-2; the D gene is possibly TRBD2 (5 bases). Germline V gene sequence: CDR1 MNHNS, CDR2 SASEGT. There are 14 residues in the CDR3. This chain's CDR3 is CASTGEASTGELFF. The CDR3 bases are TGTGCCAGCACCGGTGAAGCGAGCACCGGGGAGCTTTTTTTT.

This clone came up many times. The chain combines TRBV5-6 with TRBJ2-5; 8 nucleotides agree with TRBD1. V was clipped by 5 bases and J by 4 bases; unmatched bases: 19. Germline-derived CDR1 and CDR2 are SGHDT and YYEEEE. The CDR3 has 18 residues. The CDR3 region is CASSSPGTGRVQGETQYF. The CDR3 DNA reads TGTGCCAGCAGTTCGCCGGGGACAGGTCGGGTTCAGGGAGAGACCCAGTACTTC.

This clone came up many times. The rearrangement joins TRBV7-8 to TRBJ2-5, with D unclear. This CDR3 contains 13 residues. CDR1 and CDR2 from the germline V gene are SGHVS and FQNEAQ. V shed 4 bases and J shed 5 bases, with 11 bases lying between them. CDR3 in amino acids: CASSSTWAETQYF. As DNA, the CDR3 is TGTGCCAGCAGCTCGACATGGGCGGAGACCCAGTACTTC. Complete variable domain (other parts from reference TRBV7-8 and TRBJ2-5): GAGVSQSPRYKVAKRGQDVALRCDPISGHVSLFWYQQALGQGPEFLTYFQNEAQLDKSGLPSDRFFAERPEGSVSTLKIQRTQQEDSAVYLCASSSTWAETQYFGPGTRLLVL.

Relative to its sample, this clone is medium-sized. The J gene is TRBJ1-6, the V gene TRBV27; weak D call: TRBD1 (5 bases). CDR1 and CDR2 (germline): MNHEY, SMNVEV (reference sequence). Trimming left V 1 base short and J 6 bases short, with 13 bases between. CDR3 length: 16 amino acids. CDR3: CASSLFEGAPNSPLHF. CDR3 nucleotides: TGTGCCAGCAGTTTATTTGAAGGGGCGCCTAATTCACCCCTCCACTTT.

In this sample, this clone turned up many times. This chain links TRBV2 with TRBJ2-7; 7 nucleotides agree with TRBD2. V trimming: 11 bases; J trimming: 6 bases; junction bases outside the gene matches: 13. Germline V gives CDR1 SNHLY, CDR2 FYNNEI. This CDR3 spans 13 amino acids. The DNA of the CDR3 is TGTGCCTCCAAAACCGGGACTACTTCCGAGCAGTACTTC. It codes for CASKTGTTSEQYF.

This clone was found many times. This rearrangement joins TRBV29-1 to TRBJ2-7; 12 positions agree with TRBD1. With 2 bases clipped from V and 7 bases from J, the junction kept 9 bases outside the gene matches. Germline lookup yields CDR1 SQVTM and CDR2 ANQGSEA. This CDR3 comprises 15 residues. The CDR3 sequence: CSVETSGTGGREQYF. CDR3 coding DNA: TGCAGCGTTGAAACTTCCGGGACAGGGGGCAGGGAGCAGTACTTC.

The genes are TRBV7-3 and TRBJ2-2; tentatively, D is TRBD2 (6 bases). The V and J ends lost 5 bases and 1 base respectively, with 11 bases between them. There are 15 residues in the CDR3. Per the germline V gene, CDR1 is SGHTA and CDR2 is FQGTGA. The CDR3: CASSPGGLNTGELFF. For the CDR3, the DNA is TGTGCCAGCAGCCCCGGGGGTCTGAACACCGGGGAGCTGTTTTTT.

This clone was counted many times. The chain uses TRBV3-1 and TRBJ1-1; unclear D gene. V was pared by 1 base and J by 8 bases, with 11 bases between. From germline, CDR1 is LGHDT and CDR2 YNNKEL (reference sequence). CDR3 length: 13 amino acids. CDR3: CASSQGGAAEAFF. The CDR3 DNA sequence: TGTGCCAGCAGCCAAGGTGGAGCAGCCGAAGCTTTCTTT. Combining the CDR3 with reference TRBV3-1 and TRBJ1-1 gives the whole variable domain DTAVSQTPKYLVTQMGNDKSIKCEQNLGHDTMYWYKQDSKKFLKIMFSYNNKELIINETVPNRFSPKSPDKAHLNLHINSLELGDSAVYFCASSQGGAAEAFFGQGTRLTVV.

The sample holds a few counts of this clone. The chain couples TRBV6-9 to TRBJ2-7; D ambiguous. The germline CDR1 and CDR2 sequences are MNHGY and SVAAGI. The CDR3 contains 11 residues. V gave up 2 bases and J gave up 5 bases, with 4 bases separating them. This CDR3 reads CASSYDNEQYF. CDR3 DNA: TGTGCCAGCAGTTATGATAACGAGCAGTACTTC.

This clone occurred many times. The rearrangement joins TRBV6-1 to TRBJ2-5; D could derive from TRBD1 or TRBD2 (5 bases each). The CDR3 length is 13 residues. With 8 bases removed from V and 5 bases from J, the gap between germline ends came to 15 bases. CDR1 and CDR2 (germline): MNHNS, SASEGT. CDR3 protein: CASGGGEFETQYF. Written as DNA, the CDR3 is TGTGCCAGCGGTGGGGGAGAGTTCGAGACCCAGTACTTC.

The V and J genes are TRBV7-2 and TRBJ2-7; TRBD2 matches 7 bases. Trimming cost V 3 bases and J 4 bases; bases outside gene matches: 3. CDR1 and CDR2 from the germline V gene are SGHTA and FQGNSA. The CDR3 has 13 residues. The CDR3 nucleotides read TGTGCCAGCAGCTTGGTGGGGGGGTACGAGCAGTACTTC. This codes for CASSLVGGYEQYF.

This chain joins TRBV20-1 and TRBJ2-1; TRBD2 matches at 10 bases. Germline V gene sequence: CDR1 DFQATT, CDR2 SNEGSKA (reference sequence). The CDR3 length is 17 residues. V lost 0 bases and J lost 6; bases outside the gene matches: 11. The CDR3 nucleotides are TGCAGTGCTAGAGAGCTTGGGACTAGCGTCACTCTCAATGAGCAGTTCTTC. This translates into CSARELGTSVTLNEQFF.

Comments on this clone: Lacking the conserved final phenylalanine or tryptophan, this CDR3 likely reflects a read error. The chain combines TRBV11-2 with TRBJ2-3; D is ambiguous. This CDR3 has 15 amino acids. V dropped 1 base and J dropped 5 bases, with 13 bases sitting between them. Looked up from germline, CDR1 is SGHAT and CDR2 is FQNNGV. The CDR3 sequence is CASSLVPGFRDTQYI. The CDR3 DNA sequence: TGTGCCAGCAGCTTAGTTCCTGGTTTCAGAGATACGCAGTATATT.